The rows below give T cell receptor beta chains drawn from one sample of a study of tumor-infiltrating lymphocytes in localized non-small cell lung cancer. Some clones are missing from TCRdb's copy, which holds only in-frame ones; the method was immunoSEQ multiplex PCR. The sample includes about 15,000 clones, around 79% of them seen just once. Sequencing was performed on lung tumor tissue. The origin of the receptors is a human donor with non-small cell lung cancer. The conserved cysteine and the conserved F or W are not part of the CDR3 here.

TRBV5-1	ASSLTGGIHEQY
TRBV5-4	ASSLEQGRSGELF
TRBV9	ASSVGGRGFTDTQY
TRBV7-2	ASSTDQGLIQY
TRBV10-3	ASGPGLRLWGTGELF
TRBV30	AWREHGVYGYT
TRBV28	ASRYTSGQETQY
TRBV30	AWSRGGGITEAF
TRBV19	ASTPSSVWDNEQF
TRBV6-5	ASSYGGTEAF
TRBV30	AWSVLLRGRQETQY
TRBV28	ASTSSGETQY
TRBV14	ASSQDRREAF
TRBV5-6	ASSWDGYEQY
TRBV11-1	ASSLEGRNTEAF
TRBV30	AWSIGTGGYGYT
TRBV7-9	ASSPLGGNTEAF
TRBV18	ASSPTDSAEQY
TRBV5-6	ASSAPAKGPLEETQY
TRBV5-1	ASSLKGQIQETQY
TRBV7-9	ASSLVSGGHYEQY
TRBV5-4	ASSLPVTGSKNIQY
TRBV12-5	ASGFLTGLAGGPSSYNEQF
TRBV19	ASSIVGKMADTQY
TRBV18	ASSPASGRGSYNEQF
TRBV4-3	ASSLSVPGTGGGEQY
TRBV10-3	AISASNGELF
TRBV18	ASSLTGTRGPDTQY
TRBV9	ASSDVPGQGTEAF
TRBV9	ASSLKRGGGQPQH
TRBV2	ASSWGQDTSTDTQY
TRBV4-3	ASSQDRGEKLF
TRBV14	ASSQDGPMGPRGGYGYT
TRBV29-1	SVILDFGEQF
TRBV9	ASSVGQGTYEQY
TRBV7-2	ASSHEPSRRQPQH
TRBV5-1	ASSTVGGRYEQY
TRBV11-2	ASSLELAGVPEQY
TRBV4-2	ASSQSGQYNEQF
TRBV9	ASSVSVQGNEQY
TRBV19	ASSRGREAGELF
TRBV2	ASSVPRQNSGNTIY
TRBV2	ASSARPWDRSGANVLT
TRBV7-9	ASSPTSGTLTDTQY
TRBV7-3	ASSLNSNTEAF
TRBV4-1	ASSLQGTSGETDTQY